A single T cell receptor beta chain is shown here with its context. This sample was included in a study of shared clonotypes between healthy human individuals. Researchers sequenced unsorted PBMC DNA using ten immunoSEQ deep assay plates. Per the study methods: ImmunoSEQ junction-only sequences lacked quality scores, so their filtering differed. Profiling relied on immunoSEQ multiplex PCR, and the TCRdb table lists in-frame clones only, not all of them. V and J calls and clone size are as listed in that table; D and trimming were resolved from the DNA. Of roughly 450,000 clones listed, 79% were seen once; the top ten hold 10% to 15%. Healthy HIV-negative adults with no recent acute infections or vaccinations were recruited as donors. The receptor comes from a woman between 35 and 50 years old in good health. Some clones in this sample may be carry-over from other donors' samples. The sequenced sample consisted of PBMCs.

This CDR3 reads CASSHWGYEQYF. Written as DNA, the CDR3 is TGCGCCAGCAGCCATTGGGGGTACGAGCAGTACTTC. This chain links TRBV4-1 with TRBJ2-7; D is tentatively TRBD1 or TRBD2 (5 bases each). Germline CDR1 reads MGHRA; CDR2 reads YSYEKL. The CDR3 is 12 amino acids. V lost 3 bases and J 4 bases, leaving 7 bases between the germline ends.